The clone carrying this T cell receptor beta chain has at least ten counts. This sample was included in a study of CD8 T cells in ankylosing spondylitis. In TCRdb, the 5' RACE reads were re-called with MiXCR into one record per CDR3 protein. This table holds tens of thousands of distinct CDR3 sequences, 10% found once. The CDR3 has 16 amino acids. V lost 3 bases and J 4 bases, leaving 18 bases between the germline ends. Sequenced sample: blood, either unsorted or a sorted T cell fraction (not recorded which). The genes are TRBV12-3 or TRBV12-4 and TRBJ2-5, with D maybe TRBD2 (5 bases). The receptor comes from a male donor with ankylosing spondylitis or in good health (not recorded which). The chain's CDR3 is CASSFIIGNQAETQYF. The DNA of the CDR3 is TGTGCCAGCAGTTTTATCATCGGGAATCAGGCAGAGACCCAGTACTTC.